The rows below give T cell receptor beta chains drawn from one sample of a study of cytomegalovirus exposure and HLA in healthy donors. The assay was immunoSEQ multiplex PCR, and TCRdb's table has in-frame clones only and misses some. The sample yields about 83,000 clones, around 76% seen once. Sequenced: PBMCs. Every receptor here comes from a man between 18 and 29 years old in good health and CMV-seropositive. Both conserved end residues are part of each CDR3. D genes are given only for firm matches. Clone size is given for some rows only: seen once, a few or many times, or a class if the clone is expanded.

CSFTRGTLTEAFF	TGCAGCTTTACGAGGGGGACACTCACTGAAGCTTTCTTT	NA	NA	TRBV29-1	TRBJ1-1
CASGWDSPYEQYF	TGTGCCAGCGGATGGGACAGCCCCTACGAGCAGTACTTC	TRBD1	few	TRBV27	TRBJ2-7
CASSSPRANYGYTF	TGTGCCAGCAGCTCACCCAGGGCTAACTATGGCTACACCTTC	NA	once	TRBV5-4	TRBJ1-2
CAMTPAAGANVLTF	TGTGCCATGACTCCCGCCGCTGGGGCCAACGTCCTGACTTTC	NA	NA	TRBV10-3	TRBJ2-6
CSVEPQGGTQYF	TGCAGCGTTGAGCCTCAGGGCGGGACGCAGTACTTC	NA	NA	TRBV29-1	TRBJ2-7
CASSYSRQGWSYEQYF	TGTGCCAGCAGTTACTCGAGACAGGGATGGTCCTACGAGCAGTACTTC	TRBD1	NA	TRBV6-5	TRBJ2-7
CASSQEGSSYNEQFF	TGTGCCAGCAGTCAGGAAGGTAGCTCCTACAATGAGCAGTTCTTC	NA	NA	TRBV6-5	TRBJ2-1
CSVSQTGGEGDTQYF	TGCAGCGTTTCCCAGACAGGTGGGGAGGGAGATACGCAGTATTTT	NA	NA	TRBV29-1	TRBJ2-3
CASSYRDRDITEAFF	TGTGCCAGCAGCTACCGGGACAGGGATATTACTGAAGCTTTCTTT	TRBD1	NA	TRBV11-2	TRBJ1-1
CASSFLPQGTNTEAFF	TGTGCCAGCAGTTTTCTGCCTCAGGGGACGAACACTGAAGCTTTCTTT	NA	NA	TRBV28	TRBJ1-1
CASSDLGNTEAFF	TGTGCCAGCAGTGACCTAGGGAACACTGAAGCTTTCTTT	NA	NA	TRBV6-5	TRBJ1-1
CASSLLESKSEQYF	TGTGCCAGCAGTTTACTAGAATCAAAGAGCGAGCAGTACTTC	NA	NA	TRBV6-1	TRBJ2-7
CASSQETVMYEQYF	TGTGCCAGCTCACAAGAGACAGTAATGTACGAGCAGTACTTC	NA	once	TRBV18	TRBJ2-7
CASSEGVNQPQHF	TGTGCCAGCAGTGAAGGAGTCAATCAGCCCCAGCATTTT	NA	few	TRBV2	TRBJ1-5
CASSSGFGNQPQHF	TGTGCCAGCAGCTCCGGGTTCGGGAATCAGCCCCAGCATTTT	NA	NA	TRBV6-5	TRBJ1-5
CASSTGWGDTEAFF	TGTGCCAGTAGTACGGGGTGGGGAGACACTGAAGCTTTCTTT	NA	NA	TRBV19	TRBJ1-1
CASSWMTGPGELFF	TGCGCCAGCAGCTGGATGACAGGGCCCGGGGAGCTGTTTTTT	TRBD1	NA	TRBV5-1	TRBJ2-2
CASSSGQGIYGYTF	TGTGCCAGCAGTTCGGGACAAGGCATCTATGGCTACACCTTC	NA	few	TRBV27	TRBJ1-2
CASSQEEKSKFYEQYF	TGTGCCAGCAGCCAAGAAGAGAAGAGTAAGTTCTACGAGCAGTACTTC	NA	NA	TRBV4-2	TRBJ2-7
CASSCHGGIDTEAFF	TGTGCCAGCAGCTGCCACGGGGGGATTGACACTGAAGCTTTCTTT	NA	NA	TRBV7-9	TRBJ1-1
CASSFSLAATDTQYF	TGTGCCAGCAGCTTCTCATTAGCGGCCACAGATACGCAGTATTTT	NA	NA	TRBV7-8	TRBJ2-3
CASSYLVESEKLFF	TGTGCCAGCAGCTACCTCGTTGAGTCCGAAAAACTGTTTTTT	NA	NA	TRBV27	TRBJ1-4
CASSRQGIYGYTF	TGTGCCAGCAGCCGACAGGGCATCTATGGCTACACCTTC	TRBD1	NA	TRBV5-6	TRBJ1-2
CASSLSGRRYEQYF	TGTGCCAGCAGCCTTAGCGGGAGGAGGTACGAGCAGTACTTC	TRBD2	NA	TRBV5-5	TRBJ2-7
CASSTGTGGDTQYF	TGCGCCAGCAGCACGGGGACAGGGGGTGATACGCAGTATTTT	TRBD1	NA	TRBV5-1	TRBJ2-3
CSGGGRGYEQYF	TGCAGCGGGGGGGGCAGGGGATACGAGCAGTACTTC	NA	NA	TRBV29-1	TRBJ2-7
CASSLRGSYGYTF	TGTGCCAGCAGTCTCAGGGGTTCCTATGGCTACACCTTC	NA	NA	TRBV6-1	TRBJ1-2
CASSLTPGTGELFF	TGTGCCAGCAGCCTGACGCCGGGCACCGGGGAGCTGTTTTTT	NA	once	TRBV9	TRBJ2-2
CASQGQMNTEAFF	TGTGCCAGCCAAGGACAAATGAACACTGAAGCTTTCTTT	NA	NA	TRBV2	TRBJ1-1
CSVAPTPGQGPSLNTEAFF	TGCAGCGTCGCCCCTACACCGGGACAGGGGCCCTCCTTGAACACTGAAGCTTTCTTT	TRBD1	NA	TRBV29-1	TRBJ1-1
CASSEGTYGYTF	TGTGCCAGCAGTGAGGGCACATATGGCTACACCTTC	NA	NA	TRBV25-1	TRBJ1-2
CASSLSSGANVLTF	TGTGCCAGCAGCCTTTCCTCTGGGGCCAACGTCCTGACTTTC	NA	few	TRBV28	TRBJ2-6
CASSQSVSSGNEQFF	TGCGCCAGCAGTCAATCCGTCTCTAGCGGCAATGAGCAGTTCTTC	TRBD2	NA	TRBV23-1	TRBJ2-1
CASSYGGTYEQYF	TGTGCCAGCAGTTACGGGGGTACCTACGAGCAGTACTTC	NA	NA	TRBV28	TRBJ2-7